This T cell receptor beta chain was sequenced in a study of blood T cell repertoires in COVID-19. Trimming pared 2 bases from V and 5 bases from J, leaving 7 bases between. CDR3 length equals 11 residues. Germline values: CDR1 GTSNPN, CDR2 SVGIG (reference sequence). Some clones are missing from TCRdb's copy, which holds only in-frame ones; the method was immunoSEQ multiplex PCR. The sample has approximately 280,000 clones; around 90% are singletons. This clone was recorded only once. This clonotype was sampled from a young woman with COVID-19, enrolled during active disease. V and J are TRBV30 and TRBJ2-7; no reliable D call. The sample taken for sequencing was peripheral blood. The CDR3 protein is CAWSPLHEQYF. For the CDR3, the DNA is TGTGCCTGGAGTCCACTCCACGAGCAGTACTTC.